This TCR beta chain was obtained from a study of blood T cell repertoires in COVID-19. Study-wide background: COVID-19 samples from acute and convalescent phases originated in the United States, Italy and Spain. The analysed material was cDNA or gDNA that came from T cells, B-cell-depleted T cells, or PBMCs.

In the authors' workflow: Nucleated cell counts were estimated from reference gene primer amplification. This table comes from immunoSEQ multiplex PCR, and its TCRdb copy is limited to in-frame clones, with some not included. From that table come the V and J calls and clone size; the DNA was used to work out D and trimming. The repertoire has 150,000 to 200,000 clones, roughly 84% of them found once; the top ten carry roughly 15%. Per germline, CDR1 KGHSH and CDR2 LQKENI. The CDR3 extends over 16 amino acids. V trimming: 5 bases; J trimming: 7 bases; junction bases outside the gene matches: 8. Seattle patients were enrolled while actively infected and followed longitudinally.

The chain has TRBV18 and TRBJ2-1; TRBD2 matches at 13 bases. The receptor's source is a woman between 65 and 79 years old with COVID-19, enrolled during active disease. Sequenced sample: peripheral blood. The CDR3 here is CASSMGRTSGSNEQFF. In nucleotides, the CDR3 is TGTGCCAGCTCAATGGGTCGGACTAGCGGGAGTAATGAGCAGTTCTTC.